The rows below give T cell receptor beta chains drawn from one sample of a study of OX40 agonist ivuxolimab in advanced cancers. TCRdb keeps only in-frame clones here, not all; method: immunoSEQ multiplex PCR. Of approximately 25,000 clones listed, roughly 79% are singletons. This specimen consisted of CD4+ or CD8+ T cells sorted from blood, obtained in a trial of the OX40 agonist ivuxolimab. These receptors originate from an adult with an advanced solid tumor such as melanoma, head and neck, liver or kidney cancer. Each CDR3 is given with its conserved first and last residue. A D gene is named only where the DNA matches it firmly. Where a row states a size, it is once, few, many or the class of an expanded clone; other rows omit it.

j_gene	d_gene	abundance	v_gene	CDR3aa	CDR3nt
TRBJ2-1	-	-	TRBV27	CASKITGSSYNEQFF	TGTGCCAGCAAGATTACGGGGAGCTCCTACAATGAGCAGTTCTTC
TRBJ2-5	-	-	TRBV9	CASSVGGMLKETQYF	TGTGCCAGCAGCGTCGGGGGAATGCTAAAAGAGACCCAGTACTTC
TRBJ1-2	-	-	TRBV6-1	CASSERQVNYGYTF	TGTGCCAGCAGTGAGAGACAGGTTAACTATGGCTACACCTTC
TRBJ2-7	-	-	TRBV9	CASSVAPTYEQYF	TGTGCCAGCAGCGTAGCCCCGACCTACGAGCAGTACTTC
TRBJ2-7	-	-	TRBV25-1	CASSEGVGAMGEQYF	TGTGCCAGCAGTGAAGGTGTGGGTGCAATGGGCGAGCAGTACTTC
TRBJ2-7	-	-	TRBV5-4	CASSLVSFGEQYF	TGTGCCAGCAGCTTGGTCAGCTTTGGCGAGCAGTACTTC
TRBJ2-7	-	-	TRBV2	CASSDRARYEQYF	TGTGCCAGCAGTGACAGGGCGAGGTACGAGCAGTACTTC
TRBJ2-5	TRBD2	-	TRBV29-1	CSVDGTSGAHRETQYF	TGCAGCGTTGATGGGACTAGCGGGGCGCATAGGGAGACCCAGTACTTC
TRBJ2-3	TRBD2	-	TRBV5-6	CASSLNGGGPDTQYF	TGTGCCAGCAGCTTGAACGGCGGGGGGCCAGATACGCAGTATTTT
TRBJ2-7	TRBD1	-	TRBV11-2	CASSLDVTGPREQYF	TGTGCCAGCAGCTTAGATGTGACAGGGCCCCGCGAGCAGTACTTC
TRBJ2-7	TRBD2	-	TRBV4-1	CASSRGTSGDYEQYF	TGCGCCAGCAGCCGGGGGACTAGCGGAGACTACGAGCAGTACTTC
TRBJ2-2	-	few	TRBV7-9	CASSLVGLAGELFF	TGTGCCAGCAGCTTAGTTGGCCTCGCCGGGGAGCTGTTTTTT
TRBJ2-5	-	-	TRBV11-1	CASSLSGLQETQYF	TGTGCCAGCAGCCTGAGCGGGCTCCAAGAGACCCAGTACTTC
TRBJ1-3	-	few	TRBV11-2	CASSTKRSSGNTIYF	TGTGCCAGCAGCACGAAAAGGTCGTCTGGAAACACCATATATTTT
TRBJ2-2	-	-	TRBV19	CASSIEVTGELFF	TGTGCCAGTAGTATAGAGGTCACCGGGGAGCTGTTTTTT
TRBJ2-2	-	-	TRBV7-9	CASLPSVGELFF	TGTGCCAGCCTACCCTCAGTCGGGGAGCTGTTTTTT
TRBJ2-5	-	few	TRBV9	CASSTLGTQYF	TGTGCCAGCAGCACCCTGGGGACCCAGTACTTC
TRBJ2-1	TRBD1	-	TRBV6-1	CASDRVGFNEQFF	TGTGCCAGTGACAGGGTAGGCTTCAATGAGCAGTTCTTC
TRBJ1-2	-	-	TRBV7-2	CASSLNRLGRGYTF	TGTGCCAGCAGCTTAAACAGACTAGGGCGCGGCTACACCTTC
TRBJ1-6	-	once	TRBV9	CASSPGGGSSPLHF	TGTGCCAGCAGCCCCGGGGGGGGGAGTTCACCCCTCCACTTT
TRBJ2-3	TRBD2	-	TRBV7-3	CASSWGGGTDTQYF	TGTGCCAGCAGCTGGGGAGGGGGCACAGATACGCAGTATTTT
TRBJ2-3	-	-	TRBV7-6	CASSLNGPRNTQYF	TGTGCCAGCAGCTTAAACGGGCCCCGGAATACGCAGTATTTT
TRBJ1-4	-	-	TRBV4-2	CASSHWGESNEKLFF	TGTGCCAGCAGCCACTGGGGGGAATCTAATGAAAAACTGTTTTTT
TRBJ2-7	-	-	TRBV5-4	CASSLHPRGSSYEQYF	TGTGCCAGCAGCTTGCACCCAAGGGGCAGCTCCTACGAGCAGTACTTC
TRBJ2-1	TRBD2	-	TRBV7-3	CASSLSLAGYNEQFF	TGTGCCAGCAGCTTATCCCTAGCGGGGTACAATGAGCAGTTCTTC
TRBJ1-1	-	-	TRBV11-3	CASSWGEGLGTEAFF	TGTGCCAGCAGCTGGGGGGAGGGATTGGGAACTGAAGCTTTCTTT
TRBJ1-1	TRBD1	-	TRBV4-1	CASSLHGQGNTEAFF	TGCGCCAGCAGCCTTCACGGACAGGGGAACACTGAAGCTTTCTTT
TRBJ2-1	-	-	TRBV9	CASSVGAGAPGEQFF	TGTGCCAGCAGCGTAGGGGCGGGGGCCCCGGGTGAGCAGTTCTTC
TRBJ1-2	-	-	TRBV6-1	CASNGAGYTF	TGTGCCAGCAACGGGGCTGGCTACACCTTC
TRBJ1-4	TRBD1	once	TRBV4-1	CASSQYDRARSEKLFF	TGCGCCAGCAGCCAATACGACAGGGCAAGGAGTGAAAAACTGTTTTTT
TRBJ1-6	TRBD1	-	TRBV9	CASSVPTDRDNSPLHF	TGTGCCAGCAGCGTCCCAACGGACAGGGATAATTCACCCCTCCACTTT
TRBJ2-7	TRBD2	-	TRBV2	CASSFPSGTAREQYF	TGTGCCAGCAGTTTCCCTAGCGGCACAGCTAGGGAGCAGTACTTC
TRBJ2-5	-	-	TRBV7-9	CASSIAGTVYQETQYF	TGTGCCAGCAGCATCGCCGGGACTGTGTACCAAGAGACCCAGTACTTC
TRBJ2-5	TRBD2	-	TRBV4-1	CASSQEGPGGETQYF	TGCGCCAGCAGCCAAGAGGGTCCGGGAGGAGAGACCCAGTACTTC
TRBJ1-3	-	-	TRBV5-4	CASSWNGNTIYF	TGTGCCAGCAGCTGGAATGGAAACACCATATATTTT
TRBJ2-1	-	-	TRBV4-1	CASSQGRSGSYNEQFF	TGCGCCAGCAGCCAAGGCCGGAGCGGCTCCTACAATGAGCAGTTCTTC
TRBJ2-3	-	-	TRBV5-1	CASRRAETSTDTQYF	TGCGCCAGCAGGAGAGCGGAGACTAGCACAGATACGCAGTATTTT
TRBJ1-6	-	-	TRBV9	CASSVARTQNSPLHF	TGTGCCAGCAGCGTAGCCCGAACACAGAATTCACCCCTCCACTTT
TRBJ2-1	TRBD2	-	TRBV5-8	CASSLPRGGVSQFF	TGTGCCAGCAGCTTGCCCCGGGGGGGGGTCTCGCAGTTCTTC